This T cell receptor (beta chain) stems from a study of breast tumors, draining lymph nodes, adjacent tissues. Axillary draining lymph nodes of breast cancer patients supplied the node samples. Findings and caveats of the study: Tumor and nontumor repertoires were significantly more similar in luminal-like than in basal-like breast cancer.

Many counts were recorded for this clonotype. Its cognate antigen is unknown. MiXCR was run by TCRdb on the multiplex PCR reads, yielding one entry per CDR3 protein. The sample records 75,000 to 100,000 distinct CDR3 sequences, under 25% being singletons. The CDR3 loop spans 13 amino acids. Germline CDR1 reads SGHTA; CDR2 reads FQGNSA. Trimming pared 4 bases from V and 9 bases from J, leaving 13 bases between. The receptor was isolated from a female donor with breast cancer. Some clones in this sample may be carry-over from other donors' samples. Specimen: axillary lymph node tissue. The V and J genes are TRBV7-2 and TRBJ2-1, with a weak D call TRBD2 (5 bases). CDR3 coding DNA: TGTGCCAGCAGCTCCATTCAGAGGGCTGAGCAGTTCTTC. Protein: CASSSIQRAEQFF.